This T cell receptor (beta chain) was obtained from a study of blood T cell repertoires in COVID-19. About the research overall: There were acute and convalescent COVID-19 samples, and they came from the United States, Italy and Spain.

Each recovered donor of Cohort 3 presented with two negative PCRs, clearance, or symptom resolution. Sequencing was performed with immunoSEQ multiplex PCR; in TCRdb, only in-frame clones are kept and a portion is missing. In the table there are about 260,000 clones, about 88% of which are singletons. This TCR was recovered from a woman in her 50s who had recovered from COVID-19. What was sequenced was PBMCs or T cells enriched from blood (not recorded which).

CDR3 in amino acids: CASSYGTSEFTDTQYF. The CDR3, as DNA: TGTGCCAGCAGTTACGGAACTAGCGAGTTCACAGATACGCAGTATTTT. This chain uses TRBV6-2 or TRBV6-3 with TRBJ2-3; 7 nucleotides align to TRBD2. Germline-derived CDR1 and CDR2 are MNHEY and SVGEGT. The junction had 7 bases not matched to a gene; V was cut back by 2 bases and J by 2 bases. The CDR3 contains 16 residues.